The 24 T cell receptor beta chains below all came from one sample that was sequenced in a study of T cell responses to AZD1222 COVID-19 vaccine (dated by TCRdb to about 2021). This specimen's time point label, interpreted: about 28 days (+/-7) after the second vaccine dose. What the treatment or condition label conveys for this sample: meningococcal conjugate vaccine given as trial control. Libraries were constructed by the immunoSEQ multiplex PCR assay. Imported from immuneACCESS, the table was reduced by TCRdb to in-frame sequences with V and J called. These copies leave out some clones; in studies compared against another copy, an unresolved V gene accounts for under half, and the cause of the remainder is not known. The sample profile shows about 210,000 clones; around 94% of them were found once. The ten top clones hold 1.5% to 2% of the sample. The sequences come from peripheral blood, collected 28 days after the second dose of the MenACWY control vaccine. The receptors stem from an adult who received the MenACWY meningococcal vaccine as a control.

J is TRBJ2-7 and V is TRBV4-2, with D unresolved. In germline, CDR1 is LGHNA, CDR2 YNFKEQ. The CDR3 has 15 residues. Trimming removed 0 bases from V and 6 bases from J, with 15 bases in between. The CDR3 reads CASSQEGQVSVEQYF. The CDR3 nucleotides read TGTGCCAGCAGCCAAGAGGGTCAGGTATCGGTCGAGCAGTACTTC.

In nucleotides, the CDR3 is TGTGCCAGCAGCTTAGGACAGGACATGAACACTGAAGCTTTCTTT. The encoded protein is CASSLGQDMNTEAFF. The V and J genes are TRBV7-6 and TRBJ1-1; maybe TRBD1 (6 bases). Looked up from germline, CDR1 is SGHVS and CDR2 is FNYEAQ. CDR3 length: 15 residues. The V and J ends lost 1 base and 0 bases respectively, with 9 bases between them.

V gene TRBV24-1 combines with J gene TRBJ2-3; weak D call: TRBD1 (6 bases). The CDR3 length is 15 residues. V was pared by 0 bases and J by 2 bases, with 8 bases between. The germline gives CDR1 KGHDR, CDR2 SFDVKD. The CDR3 sequence: CATSDLTGSTDTQYF. CDR3 bases: TGTGCCACCAGTGATTTGACAGGGTCCACAGATACGCAGTATTTT.

The chain joins TRBV28 to TRBJ1-2, with D tentatively TRBD1 (5 bases). Trimming stripped 8 bases from V and 3 bases from J, with 16 bases between. The germline CDR1 and CDR2 sequences are MDHEN and SYDVKM. The CDR3 length is 14 residues. CDR3: CASARGLADYGYTF. The CDR3 DNA reads TGTGCCAGCGCCCGGGGGTTAGCAGACTATGGCTACACCTTC.

The rearrangement joins TRBV18 to TRBJ2-4, with D maybe TRBD1 (5 bases). CDR1 KGHSH and CDR2 LQKENI come from the germline V gene. CDR3 length: 17 amino acids. V shed 2 bases and J shed 1 base, with 15 bases lying between them. CDR3 residues: CASSPSVTALAKNIQYF. CDR3 DNA: TGTGCCAGCTCACCATCCGTGACAGCCCTCGCCAAAAACATTCAGTACTTC.

CDR3 residues: CASSPGGWTALNQPQHF. The CDR3 coding sequence is TGTGCCAGCAGTCCCGGGGGCTGGACAGCTCTCAATCAGCCCCAGCATTTT. The rearrangement uses TRBV28 and TRBJ1-5; maybe TRBD1 (6 bases). Germline V lookup: CDR1 MDHEN, CDR2 SYDVKM. V lost 5 bases, J lost 3 bases, and 20 bases lay in between. This CDR3 region has 17 residues.

The chain links TRBV19 to TRBJ2-3; TRBD1 agrees at 11 bases. CDR3 length: 17 amino acids. The V and J ends lost 6 bases and 4 bases, in that order; junction bases with no gene match: 12. CDR1 is LNHDA and CDR2 is SQIVND in the germline V gene (reference sequence). The CDR3 bases are TGTGCCAGTAGGCCCGTACCGGGACAGGGGGTAGCAGATACGCAGTATTTT. This sequence encodes CASRPVPGQGVADTQYF.

The gene calls are TRBV19 and TRBJ1-3; D unresolved. There are 14 residues in the CDR3. The germline V gene has CDR1 LNHDA and CDR2 SQIVND (reference sequence). V was trimmed by 7 bases and J by 2 bases, leaving 12 bases between them. The CDR3 DNA reads TGTGCCAGTATGACGGGTCTTACTGGAAACACCATATATTTT. Its translation is CASMTGLTGNTIYF.

This clone showed up just once. V gene TRBV19 combines with J gene TRBJ1-1, with D unclear. Germline V gene lookup returns CDR1 LNHDA and CDR2 SQIVND (reference sequence). The CDR3 extends over 14 amino acids. V lost 0 bases to trimming and J lost 2 bases, with 7 bases between them. CDR3: CASSIEGPNTEAFF. For the CDR3, the DNA is TGTGCCAGTAGTATAGAGGGCCCTAACACTGAAGCTTTCTTT.

The CDR3 region has the DNA TGTGCCAGCAGCTTAGCCCTAGGCCAGGGGAAAGAGACCCAGTACTTC. This sequence encodes CASSLALGQGKETQYF. The J gene is TRBJ2-5, the V gene TRBV7-9, with D possibly being TRBD1 (6 bases). The CDR3 consists of 16 residues. V was pared by 0 bases and J by 3 bases, with 14 bases between. Germline V gene data show CDR1 as SEHNR and CDR2 as FQNEAQ (reference sequence).

The chain links TRBV7-9 to TRBJ1-2; D is unresolved. The CDR3 length is 14 residues. Germline CDR1 reads SEHNR; CDR2 reads FQNEAQ (reference sequence). The V and J ends lost 3 bases and 4 bases respectively, with 12 bases between them. CDR3 coding DNA: TGTGCCAGCAGCTTTTGGGCCGAGGGCTATGGCTACACCTTC. It yields the protein CASSFWAEGYGYTF.

The chain joins TRBV18 to TRBJ1-2; a weak D match, TRBD1 (5 bases). CDR1 is KGHSH, CDR2 LQKENI, per germline. Trimming shortened V by 0 bases and J by 3 bases, and 8 bases separated the two germline ends. The CDR3 is 14 amino acids. The CDR3 nucleotides read TGTGCCAGCTCACCACCGACCAGGGACTATGGCTACACCTTC. This codes for CASSPPTRDYGYTF.

The J gene is TRBJ2-1, the V gene TRBV30; D may be TRBD1 (5 bases). The CDR3 has 15 amino acids. Germline-derived CDR1 and CDR2 are GTSNPN and SVGIG (reference sequence). Trimming shortened V by 0 bases and J by 8 bases, and 17 bases separated the two germline ends. CDR3 nucleotide sequence: TGTGCCTGGAGTGTCGGATCAAGGGGCCTCGATGAGCAGTTCTTC. As protein: CAWSVGSRGLDEQFF.

V gene TRBV4-1 combines with J gene TRBJ1-3; D is undetermined. The V end lost 1 base, the J end lost 4 bases, and 8 bases lay between the germline ends. This CDR3 has 14 amino acids. CDR1 is MGHRA and CDR2 is YSYEKL in the germline V gene. CDR3 sequence: CASSQVGNGNTIYF. DNA for the CDR3: TGCGCCAGCAGCCAAGTTGGGAACGGAAACACCATATATTTT.

The chain is built from TRBV28 and TRBJ2-7, with 8 bases aligning to TRBD2. Germline CDR1 and CDR2: MDHEN and SYDVKM. This CDR3 is 16 amino acids long. V lost 7 bases, J lost 0 bases, and 11 bases stayed unmatched. The CDR3 DNA is TGTGCCAGCACCCCGCCCGCGGGGGGCCCCTCCTACGAGCAGTACTTC. Residues: CASTPPAGGPSYEQYF.

This chain links TRBV6-2 or TRBV6-3 with TRBJ2-5; D is uncertain. This CDR3 region has 14 residues. Germline CDR1 MNHEY, CDR2 SVGEGT. Deletions cut 3 bases from V and 5 bases from J, with 13 bases between. CDR3: CASSYVQSLETQYF. CDR3 DNA: TGTGCCAGCAGTTATGTACAGTCTCTGGAGACCCAGTACTTC.

The chain employs TRBV2 and TRBJ1-6; D ambiguous. CDR3 length: 14 amino acids. Germline CDR1 SNHLY, CDR2 FYNNEI. Trimming removed 4 bases from V and 6 bases from J, with 10 bases in between. The CDR3 protein is CASSGDGGNSPLHF. CDR3 DNA sequence: TGTGCCAGCAGTGGAGACGGCGGTAATTCACCCCTCCACTTT.

This chain connects TRBV6-2 or TRBV6-3 to TRBJ2-3; 8 nucleotides match TRBD2. The CDR3 length is 15 residues. V trimming: 6 bases; J trimming: 8 bases; junction bases outside the gene matches: 13. Per the germline V gene, CDR1 is MNHEY and CDR2 is SVGEGT. The CDR3 bases are TGTGCCAGCAGCCCGCTAGCGGGTGAGCCGGGTACGCAGTATTTT. As protein: CASSPLAGEPGTQYF.

The rearrangement uses TRBV2 and TRBJ2-3, with TRBD2 identical over 11 bases. The V gene's germline CDR1 is SNHLY and CDR2 FYNNEI. This CDR3 comprises 16 residues. Unmatched junction bases numbered 8, after V lost 5 bases and J lost 4 bases. CDR3 nucleotide sequence: TGTGCCAGCAGTAAAATAGCGGGAGGGCCTGCAGATACGCAGTATTTT. Its translation: CASSKIAGGPADTQYF.

The chain combines TRBV2 with TRBJ1-4; D ambiguous. V was cut by 6 bases and J by 8 bases, with 4 bases left in between. CDR3 length: 10 amino acids. CDR1 and CDR2 (germline): SNHLY, FYNNEI. CDR3 region: CASRGEKLFF. The CDR3 DNA reads as TGTGCCAGCAGGGGAGAAAAACTGTTTTTT.

This clone has just one count. V and J are TRBV4-1 and TRBJ1-4; D is possibly TRBD1 (5 bases). The germline V and J ends were trimmed by 1 base and 2 bases, with 14 bases remaining between them. CDR3 length: 17 amino acids. Germline V gene lookup returns CDR1 MGHRA and CDR2 YSYEKL. CDR3 sequence reads: CASSQVRDSGTNEKLFF. CDR3 coding DNA: TGCGCCAGCAGCCAAGTCCGGGACTCCGGGACTAATGAAAAACTGTTTTTT.

The rearrangement uses TRBV9 and TRBJ1-2; D is undetermined. This CDR3 contains 14 residues. Looked up from germline, CDR1 is SGDLS and CDR2 is YYNGEE. V lost 4 bases to trimming and J lost 1 base, with 11 bases between them. In DNA form, the CDR3 reads TGTGCCAGCAGCAATGATGTCAGTAACTATGGCTACACCTTC. This gives the protein CASSNDVSNYGYTF.

The rearrangement uses TRBV7-9 and TRBJ1-1, with a tentative D call TRBD1 (5 bases). CDR3 length: 14 amino acids. V dropped 8 bases and J dropped 6 bases, with 19 bases sitting between them. In germline, CDR1 is SEHNR, CDR2 FQNEAQ (reference sequence). This CDR3 is CASSPGGGEAEAFF. The DNA for the CDR3 is TGTGCCAGCTCACCCGGGGGAGGGGAGGCTGAAGCTTTCTTT.

The chain carries TRBV5-1 and TRBJ2-7; D is unresolved. This CDR3 is built from 16 residues. V shed 0 bases and J shed 1 base, with 14 bases lying between them. Germline loops: CDR1 SGHRS, CDR2 YFSETQ. The CDR3 region has the DNA TGCGCCAGCAGCTTGGATTTGGCAGGTATATCCTACGAGCAGTACTTC. It codes for CASSLDLAGISYEQYF. Full variable domain (missing parts from reference TRBV5-1 and TRBJ2-7): KAGVTQTPRYLIKTRGQQVTLSCSPISGHRSVSWYQQTPGQGLQFLFEYFSETQRNKGNFPGRFSGRQFSNSRSEMNVSTLELGDSALYLCASSLDLAGISYEQYFGPGTRLTVT.